The rows below give T cell receptor beta chains drawn from one sample of a study of T cells expressing NK-cell markers. Following a re-call of the 5' RACE reads, TCRdb has one entry per CDR3 protein and lacks DNA. The sample yields some 450,000 distinct CDR3 sequences, of which the top ten take up about 7.3%. Sequences were obtained from blood T cells: a sorted CD56 or NKG2C T cell subset, CD4+ or CD8+ T cells, or bulk PBMC T cells (not recorded which). These receptors came from a woman aged 18-70 years in good health. Both conserved end residues are part of each CDR3.

TRBV5-1	TRBJ1-4	CASHPGGANEKLFF
TRBV28	TRBJ2-7	CASSLWTSEQYF
TRBV10-2	TRBJ2-6	CASSESLNSGANVLTF
TRBV18	TRBJ2-7	CASSPGATSYEQYF
TRBV28	TRBJ1-1	CASSFKGTEAFF
TRBV28	TRBJ2-7	CASSVTGTSSYEQYF
TRBV7-2	TRBJ2-1	CASSLGGQTEQFF
TRBV5-1	TRBJ2-1	CASSQTSGSHEQFF
TRBV27	TRBJ1-6	CASGRGDRRNSPLHF
TRBV28	TRBJ2-1	CASSSRTGWEYNEQFF
TRBV29-1	TRBJ1-1	CSVEQGSTEAFF
TRBV5-1	TRBJ2-2	CASRFRQGNTGELFF
TRBV7-2	TRBJ2-3	CASSLTGGEDTQYF
TRBV20-1	TRBJ1-1	CSARVGDTEAFF
TRBV27	TRBJ2-7	CASSPRPHGAYEQYF
TRBV20-1	TRBJ2-7	CSAPRGGVGEQYF
TRBV7-2	TRBJ1-5	CASSYPDQPQHF
TRBV12-3/TRBV12-4	TRBJ2-3	CASSPRVTQYF
TRBV5-1	TRBJ2-1	CASSNRDTNSYNEQFF
TRBV28	TRBJ2-7	CASSSVAASGRYEQYF
TRBV2	TRBJ1-5	CASSLRDRRHF
TRBV7-2	TRBJ2-4	CASSPLRSNIQYF
TRBV12-3/TRBV12-4	TRBJ2-7	CASSFFHRATYEQYF
TRBV27	TRBJ2-7	CASSPTGSEQYF